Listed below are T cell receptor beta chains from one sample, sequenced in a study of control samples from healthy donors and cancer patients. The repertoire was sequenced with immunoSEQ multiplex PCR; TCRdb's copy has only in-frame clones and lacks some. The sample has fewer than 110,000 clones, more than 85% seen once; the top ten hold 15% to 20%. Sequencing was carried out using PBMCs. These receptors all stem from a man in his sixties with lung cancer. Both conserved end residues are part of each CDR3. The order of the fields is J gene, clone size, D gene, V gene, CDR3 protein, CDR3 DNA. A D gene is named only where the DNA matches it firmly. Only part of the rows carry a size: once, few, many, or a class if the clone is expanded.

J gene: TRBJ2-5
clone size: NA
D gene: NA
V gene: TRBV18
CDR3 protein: CASSPLKRSERGETQYF
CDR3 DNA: TGTGCCAGCTCACCCCTGAAGAGGTCGGAGAGAGGGGAGACCCAGTACTTC

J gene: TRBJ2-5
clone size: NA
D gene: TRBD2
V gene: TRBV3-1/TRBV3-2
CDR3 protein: CASSQFPAGGPGGTQYF
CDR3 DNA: TGTGCCAGCAGCCAATTCCCAGCGGGGGGTCCGGGAGGGACCCAGTACTTC

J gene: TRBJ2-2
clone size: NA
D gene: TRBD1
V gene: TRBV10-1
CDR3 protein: CASRGKRKPGQGANTGELFF
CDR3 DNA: TGCGCCAGCAGGGGCAAGAGAAAGCCGGGACAGGGGGCAAACACCGGGGAGCTGTTTTTT

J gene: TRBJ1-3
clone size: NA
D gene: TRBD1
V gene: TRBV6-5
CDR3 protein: CATQGGGNTIYF
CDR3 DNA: TGTGCCACCCAGGGGGGTGGAAACACCATATATTTT

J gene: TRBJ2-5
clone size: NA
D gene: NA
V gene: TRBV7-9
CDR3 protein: CASSPASGGPTQYF
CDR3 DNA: TGTGCCAGCAGCCCCGCTTCGGGGGGCCCGACCCAGTACTTC

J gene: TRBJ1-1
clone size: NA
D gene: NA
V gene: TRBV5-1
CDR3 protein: CASSLTGLNTEAFF
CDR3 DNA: TGCGCCAGCAGCTTGACAGGGTTGAACACTGAAGCTTTCTTT

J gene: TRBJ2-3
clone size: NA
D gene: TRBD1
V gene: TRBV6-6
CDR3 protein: CASGGGQGLLNTQYF
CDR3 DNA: TGTGCCAGCGGAGGGGGACAGGGCCTTTTGAATACGCAGTATTTT

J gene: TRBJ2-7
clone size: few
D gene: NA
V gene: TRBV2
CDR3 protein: CARQRKEANYEQYF
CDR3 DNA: TGTGCCAGACAACGGAAGGAGGCTAACTACGAGCAGTACTTC

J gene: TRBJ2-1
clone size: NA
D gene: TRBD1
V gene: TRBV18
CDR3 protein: CASSPPRTGVDANEQFF
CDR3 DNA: TGTGCCAGCTCACCTCCCCGGACAGGTGTGGATGCTAATGAGCAGTTCTTC

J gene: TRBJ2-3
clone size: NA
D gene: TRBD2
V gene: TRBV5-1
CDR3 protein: CASSSGGSTDTQYF
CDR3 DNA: TGCGCCAGCAGTAGCGGGGGAAGCACAGATACGCAGTATTTT

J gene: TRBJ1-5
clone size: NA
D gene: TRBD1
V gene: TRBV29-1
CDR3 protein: CSVPRPGTGSKRGNQPQHF
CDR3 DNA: TGCAGCGTCCCTAGACCCGGGACAGGGTCCAAACGGGGCAATCAGCCCCAGCATTTT

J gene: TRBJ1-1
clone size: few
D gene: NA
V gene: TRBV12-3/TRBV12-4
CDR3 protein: CASSPSGKRAFF
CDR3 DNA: TGTGCCAGCAGTCCATCAGGGAAGCGAGCTTTCTTT

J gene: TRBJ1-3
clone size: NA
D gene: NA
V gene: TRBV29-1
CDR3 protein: CSVRTDGNTIYF
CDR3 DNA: TGCAGCGTTCGGACTGATGGAAACACCATATATTTT

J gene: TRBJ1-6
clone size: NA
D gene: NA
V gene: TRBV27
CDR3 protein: CASSSGTFYNSPLHF
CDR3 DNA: TGTGCCAGCAGTTCCGGGACTTTCTATAATTCACCCCTCCACTTT

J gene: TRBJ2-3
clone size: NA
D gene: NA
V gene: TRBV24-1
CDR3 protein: CATSEDGEATQYF
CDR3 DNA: TGTGCCACCAGTGAAGACGGGGAGGCTACGCAGTATTTT

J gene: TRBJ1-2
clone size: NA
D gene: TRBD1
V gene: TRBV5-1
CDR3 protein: CASSYGTGTEGYTF
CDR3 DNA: TGCGCCAGCAGTTATGGGACAGGGACGGAGGGCTACACCTTC

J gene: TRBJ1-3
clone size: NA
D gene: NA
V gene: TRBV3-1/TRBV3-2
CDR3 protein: CASSQVPGDGNTIYF
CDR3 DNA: TGTGCCAGCAGCCAAGTCCCGGGTGACGGAAACACCATATATTTT

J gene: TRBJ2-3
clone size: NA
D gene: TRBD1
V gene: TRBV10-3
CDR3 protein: CAISGMTGAITDTQYF
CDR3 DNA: TGTGCCATCAGTGGCATGACAGGGGCCATCACAGATACGCAGTATTTT

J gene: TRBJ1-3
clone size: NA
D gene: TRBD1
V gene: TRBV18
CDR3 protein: CASSGQGFSATAGNTIYF
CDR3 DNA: TGTGCCAGCTCGGGACAGGGGTTCTCGGCCACCGCCGGAAACACCATATATTTT

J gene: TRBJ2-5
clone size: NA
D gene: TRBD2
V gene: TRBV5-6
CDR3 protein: CASSPRLISGAKGETQYF
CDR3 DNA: TGTGCCAGCAGCCCGAGGTTGATTAGCGGGGCCAAGGGGGAGACCCAGTACTTC

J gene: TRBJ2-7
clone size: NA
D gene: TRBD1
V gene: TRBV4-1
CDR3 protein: CASSRAGQGSHEQYF
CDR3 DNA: TGCGCCAGCAGCCGGGCGGGACAGGGTAGCCACGAGCAGTACTTC

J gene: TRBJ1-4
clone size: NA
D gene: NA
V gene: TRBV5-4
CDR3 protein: CASSPGSSNEKLFF
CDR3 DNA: TGTGCCAGCAGCCCCGGGTCTTCTAATGAAAAACTGTTTTTT

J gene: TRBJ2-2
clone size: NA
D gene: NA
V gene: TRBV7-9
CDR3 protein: CASSSRQVNTGELFF
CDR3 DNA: TGTGCCAGCAGCTCCAGACAGGTGAACACCGGGGAGCTGTTTTTT

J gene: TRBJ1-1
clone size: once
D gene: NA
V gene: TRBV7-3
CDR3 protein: CASSSTGGYEAFF
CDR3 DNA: TGTGCCAGCAGCTCAACCGGGGGATATGAAGCTTTCTTT

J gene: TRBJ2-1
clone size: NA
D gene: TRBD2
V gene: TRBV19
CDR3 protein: CASSLAGSSYNEQFF
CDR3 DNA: TGTGCCAGTAGTTTAGCGGGTAGCTCCTACAATGAGCAGTTCTTC

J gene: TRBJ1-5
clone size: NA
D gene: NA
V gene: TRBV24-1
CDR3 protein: CATSDSRARGYQPQHF
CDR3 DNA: TGTGCCACCAGTGATTCACGCGCCCGGGGATACCAGCCCCAGCATTTT